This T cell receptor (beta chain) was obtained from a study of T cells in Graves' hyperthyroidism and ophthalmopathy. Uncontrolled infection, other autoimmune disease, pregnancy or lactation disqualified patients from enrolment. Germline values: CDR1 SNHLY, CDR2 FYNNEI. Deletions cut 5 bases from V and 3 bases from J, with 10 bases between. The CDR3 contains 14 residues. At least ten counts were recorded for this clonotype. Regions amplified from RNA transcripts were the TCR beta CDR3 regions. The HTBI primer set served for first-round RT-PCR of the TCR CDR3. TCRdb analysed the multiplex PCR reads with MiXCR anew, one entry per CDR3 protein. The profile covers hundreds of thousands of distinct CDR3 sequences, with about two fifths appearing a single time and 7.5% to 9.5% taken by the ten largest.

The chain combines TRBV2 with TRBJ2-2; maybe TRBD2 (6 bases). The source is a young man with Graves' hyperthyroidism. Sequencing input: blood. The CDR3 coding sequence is TGTGCCAGCAGTCGGGACTCGGACACCGGGGAGCTGTTTTTT. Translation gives CASSRDSDTGELFF.